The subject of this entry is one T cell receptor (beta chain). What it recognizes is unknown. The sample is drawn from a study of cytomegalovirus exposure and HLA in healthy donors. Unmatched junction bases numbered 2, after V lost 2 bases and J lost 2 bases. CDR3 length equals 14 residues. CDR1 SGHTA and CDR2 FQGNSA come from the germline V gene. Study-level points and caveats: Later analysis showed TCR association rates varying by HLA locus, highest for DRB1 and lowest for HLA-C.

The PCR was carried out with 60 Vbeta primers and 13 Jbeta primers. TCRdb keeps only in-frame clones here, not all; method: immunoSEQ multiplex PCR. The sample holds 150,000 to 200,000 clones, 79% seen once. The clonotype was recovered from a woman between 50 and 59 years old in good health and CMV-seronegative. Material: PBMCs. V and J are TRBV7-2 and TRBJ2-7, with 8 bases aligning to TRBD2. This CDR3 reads CASSLSGGAYEQYF. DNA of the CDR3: TGTGCCAGCAGCTTATCCGGGGGGGCCTACGAGCAGTACTTC.